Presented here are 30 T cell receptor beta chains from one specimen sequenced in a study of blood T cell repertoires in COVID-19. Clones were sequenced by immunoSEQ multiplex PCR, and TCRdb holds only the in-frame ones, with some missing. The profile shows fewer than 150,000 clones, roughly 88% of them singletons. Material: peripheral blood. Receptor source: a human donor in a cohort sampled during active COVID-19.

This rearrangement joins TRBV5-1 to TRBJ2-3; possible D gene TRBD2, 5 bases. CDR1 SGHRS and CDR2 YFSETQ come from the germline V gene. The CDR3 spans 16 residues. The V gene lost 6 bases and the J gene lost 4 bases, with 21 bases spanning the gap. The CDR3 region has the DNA TGCGCCAGCACTCCCCAGTGGGGTGCGGGCGCAGATACGCAGTATTTT. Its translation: CASTPQWGAGADTQYF.

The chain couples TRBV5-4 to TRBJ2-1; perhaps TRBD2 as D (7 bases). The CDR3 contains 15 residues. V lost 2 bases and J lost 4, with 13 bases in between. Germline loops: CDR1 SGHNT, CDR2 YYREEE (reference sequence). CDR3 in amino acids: CASSLGGALYNEQFF. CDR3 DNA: TGTGCCAGCAGCTTAGGGGGGGCCCTTTACAATGAGCAGTTCTTC.

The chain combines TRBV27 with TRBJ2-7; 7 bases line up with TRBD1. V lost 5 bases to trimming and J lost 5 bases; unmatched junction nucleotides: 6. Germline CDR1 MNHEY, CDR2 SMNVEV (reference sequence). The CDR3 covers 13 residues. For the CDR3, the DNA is TGTGCCAGCAGTCCCCAGACAGGGCACGAGCAGTACTTC. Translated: CASSPQTGHEQYF.

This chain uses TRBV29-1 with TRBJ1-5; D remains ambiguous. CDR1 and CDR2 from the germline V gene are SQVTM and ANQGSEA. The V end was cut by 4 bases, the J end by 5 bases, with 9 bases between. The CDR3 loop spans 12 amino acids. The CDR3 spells CSVAGRDQPQHF. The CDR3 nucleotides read TGCAGCGTTGCCGGGCGGGATCAGCCCCAGCATTTT.

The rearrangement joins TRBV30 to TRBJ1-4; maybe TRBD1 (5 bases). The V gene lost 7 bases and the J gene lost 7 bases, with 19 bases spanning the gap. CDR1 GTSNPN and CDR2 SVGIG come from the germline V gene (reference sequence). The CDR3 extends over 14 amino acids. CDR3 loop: CAFGQAGGGEKLFF. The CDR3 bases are TGTGCCTTTGGGCAGGCCGGGGGGGGTGAAAAACTGTTTTTT.

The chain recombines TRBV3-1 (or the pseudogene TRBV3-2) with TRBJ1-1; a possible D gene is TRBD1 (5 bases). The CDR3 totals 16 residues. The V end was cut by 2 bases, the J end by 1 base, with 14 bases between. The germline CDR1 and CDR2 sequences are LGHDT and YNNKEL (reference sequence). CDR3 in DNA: TGTGCCAGCAGCCAAAGCGGGGGAGTAAAGAACACTGAAGCTTTCTTT. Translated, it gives CASSQSGGVKNTEAFF.

The CDR3 here is CASSLSGGYADTQYF. The CDR3 DNA is TGTGCCAGCAGTTTAAGCGGGGGGTACGCAGATACGCAGTATTTT. The V and J genes are TRBV6-5 and TRBJ2-3; 9 bases map to TRBD2. CDR1 is MNHEY and CDR2 is SVGAGI in the germline V gene. The CDR3 spans 15 residues. With V trimmed by 4 bases and J by 4 bases, 6 bases remained unmatched.

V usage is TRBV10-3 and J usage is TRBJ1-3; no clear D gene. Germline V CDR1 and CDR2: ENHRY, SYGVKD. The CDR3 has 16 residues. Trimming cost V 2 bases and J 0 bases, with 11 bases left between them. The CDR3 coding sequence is TGTGCCATCAGTGAGGGGAGCCCTGACTCTGGAAACACCATATATTTT. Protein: CAISEGSPDSGNTIYF.

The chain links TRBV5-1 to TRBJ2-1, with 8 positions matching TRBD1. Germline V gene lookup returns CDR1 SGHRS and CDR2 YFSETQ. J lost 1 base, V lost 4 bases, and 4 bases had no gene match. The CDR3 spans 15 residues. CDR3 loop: CASSPRGPSYNEQFF. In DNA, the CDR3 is TGCGCCAGCAGCCCCAGGGGGCCATCCTACAATGAGCAGTTCTTC.

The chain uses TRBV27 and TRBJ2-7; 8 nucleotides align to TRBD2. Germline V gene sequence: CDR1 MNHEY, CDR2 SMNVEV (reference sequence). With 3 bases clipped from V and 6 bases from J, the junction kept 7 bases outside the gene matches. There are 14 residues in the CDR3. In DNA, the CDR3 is TGTGCCAGCAGTTTTAGGCGGGGGGCATCCGAGCAGTACTTC. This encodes CASSFRRGASEQYF.

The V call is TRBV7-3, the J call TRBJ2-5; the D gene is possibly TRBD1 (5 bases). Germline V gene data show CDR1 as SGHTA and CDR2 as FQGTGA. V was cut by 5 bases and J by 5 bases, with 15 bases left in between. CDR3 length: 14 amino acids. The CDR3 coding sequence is TGTGCCAGCAGCAAAGGGGTAGTGGGGGAGACCCAGTACTTC. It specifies CASSKGVVGETQYF.

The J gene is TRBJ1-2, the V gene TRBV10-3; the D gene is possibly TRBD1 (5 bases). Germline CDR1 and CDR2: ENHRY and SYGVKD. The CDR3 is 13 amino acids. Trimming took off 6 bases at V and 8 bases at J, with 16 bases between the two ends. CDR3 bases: TGTGCCATCAGCGTGGACAATTTGGGAGGCTACACCTTC. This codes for CAISVDNLGGYTF.

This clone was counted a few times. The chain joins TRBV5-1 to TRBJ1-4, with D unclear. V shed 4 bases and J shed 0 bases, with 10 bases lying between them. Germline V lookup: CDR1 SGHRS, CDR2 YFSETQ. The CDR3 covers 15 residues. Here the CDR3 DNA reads TGCGCCAGCAGCCCTATTTCTGCAACTAATGAAAAACTGTTTTTT. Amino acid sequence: CASSPISATNEKLFF.

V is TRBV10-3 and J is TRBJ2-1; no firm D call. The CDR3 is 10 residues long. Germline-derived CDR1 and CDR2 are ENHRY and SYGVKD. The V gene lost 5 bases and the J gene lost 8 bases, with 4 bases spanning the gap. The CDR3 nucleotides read TGTGCCATCAGTTTCGATGAGCAGTTCTTC. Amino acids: CAISFDEQFF.

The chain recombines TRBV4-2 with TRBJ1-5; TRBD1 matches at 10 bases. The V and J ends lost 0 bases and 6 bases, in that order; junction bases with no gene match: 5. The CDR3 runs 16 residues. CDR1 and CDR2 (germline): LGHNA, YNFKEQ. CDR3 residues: CASSQERTGGGQPQHF. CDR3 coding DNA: TGTGCCAGCAGCCAAGAACGGACAGGGGGAGGTCAGCCCCAGCATTTT.

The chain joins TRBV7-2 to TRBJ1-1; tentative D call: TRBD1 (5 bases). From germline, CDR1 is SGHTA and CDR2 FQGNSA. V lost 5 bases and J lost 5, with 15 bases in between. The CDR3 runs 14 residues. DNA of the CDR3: TGTGCCAGCAGCCTCGCCGGGGGATTGACTGAAGCTTTCTTT. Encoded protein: CASSLAGGLTEAFF.

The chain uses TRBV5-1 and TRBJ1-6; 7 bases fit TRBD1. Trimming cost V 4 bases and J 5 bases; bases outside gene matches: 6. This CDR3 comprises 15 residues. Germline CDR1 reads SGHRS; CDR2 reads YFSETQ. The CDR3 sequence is CASSVRDSHNSPLHF. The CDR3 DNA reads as TGCGCCAGCAGCGTCCGGGACAGCCATAATTCACCCCTCCACTTT.

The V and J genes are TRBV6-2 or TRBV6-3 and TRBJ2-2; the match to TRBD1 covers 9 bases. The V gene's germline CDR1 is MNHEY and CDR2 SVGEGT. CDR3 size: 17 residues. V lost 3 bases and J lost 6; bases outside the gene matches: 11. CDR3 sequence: CASSYPGTGLMAGELFF. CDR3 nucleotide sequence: TGTGCCAGCAGTTATCCCGGGACAGGGCTTATGGCCGGGGAGCTGTTTTTT.

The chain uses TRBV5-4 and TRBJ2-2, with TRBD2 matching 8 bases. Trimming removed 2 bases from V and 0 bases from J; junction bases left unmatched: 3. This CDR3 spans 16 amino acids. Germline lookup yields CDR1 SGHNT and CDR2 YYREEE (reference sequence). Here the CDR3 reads CASSLSGGPNTGELFF. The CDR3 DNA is TGTGCCAGCAGCTTAAGCGGGGGTCCGAACACCGGGGAGCTGTTTTTT.

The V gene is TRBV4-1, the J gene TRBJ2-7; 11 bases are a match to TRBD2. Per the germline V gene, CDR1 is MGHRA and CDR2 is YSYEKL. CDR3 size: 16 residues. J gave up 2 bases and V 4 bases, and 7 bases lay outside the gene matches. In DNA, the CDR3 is TGCGCCAGCAGCCTCCGACTAGCGGGGATCCCCTACGAGCAGTACTTC. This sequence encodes CASSLRLAGIPYEQYF.

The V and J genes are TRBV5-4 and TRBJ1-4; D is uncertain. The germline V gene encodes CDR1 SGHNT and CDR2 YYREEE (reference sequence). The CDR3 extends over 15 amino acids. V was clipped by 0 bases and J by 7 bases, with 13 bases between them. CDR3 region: CASSLDSGGSEKLFF. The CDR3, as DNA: TGTGCCAGCAGCTTGGACTCCGGAGGGAGTGAAAAACTGTTTTTT.

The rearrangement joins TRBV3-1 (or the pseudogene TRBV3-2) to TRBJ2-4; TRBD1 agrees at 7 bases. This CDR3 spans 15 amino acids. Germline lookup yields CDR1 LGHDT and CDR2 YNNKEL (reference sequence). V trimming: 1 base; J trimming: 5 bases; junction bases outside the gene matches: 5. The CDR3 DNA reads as TGTGCCAGCAGCCAAGTCCGGGACAGAGAAAACATTCAGTACTTC. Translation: CASSQVRDRENIQYF.

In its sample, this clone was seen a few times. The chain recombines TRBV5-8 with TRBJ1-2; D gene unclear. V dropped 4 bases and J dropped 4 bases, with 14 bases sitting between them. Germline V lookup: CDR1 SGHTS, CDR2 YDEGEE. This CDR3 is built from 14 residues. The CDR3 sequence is CASSIQRGSYGYTF. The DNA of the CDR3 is TGTGCCAGCAGCATTCAACGCGGCAGCTATGGCTACACCTTC. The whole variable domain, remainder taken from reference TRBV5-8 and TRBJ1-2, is EAGVTQSPTHLIKTRGQQATLRCSPISGHTSVYWYQQALGLGLQFLLWYDEGEERNRGNFPPRFSGRQFPNYSSELNVNALELEDSALYLCASSIQRGSYGYTFGSGTRLTVV.

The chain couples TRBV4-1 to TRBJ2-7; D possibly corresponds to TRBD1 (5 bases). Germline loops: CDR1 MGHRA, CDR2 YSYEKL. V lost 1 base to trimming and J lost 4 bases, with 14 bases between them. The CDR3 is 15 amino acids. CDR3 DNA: TGCGCCAGCAGCCAAGGACCTCATCAGGGTTACGAGCAGTACTTC. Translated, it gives CASSQGPHQGYEQYF.

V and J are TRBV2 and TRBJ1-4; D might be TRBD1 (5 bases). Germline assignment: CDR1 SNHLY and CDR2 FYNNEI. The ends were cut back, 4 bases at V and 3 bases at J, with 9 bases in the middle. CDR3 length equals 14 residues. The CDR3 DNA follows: TGTGCCAGCAGTGGACAGAATTCTAATGAAAAACTGTTTTTT. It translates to CASSGQNSNEKLFF.

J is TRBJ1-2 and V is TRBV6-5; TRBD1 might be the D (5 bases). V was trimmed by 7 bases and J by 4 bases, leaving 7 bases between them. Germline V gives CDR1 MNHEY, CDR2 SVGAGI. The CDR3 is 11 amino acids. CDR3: CASTDSYGYTF. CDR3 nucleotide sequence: TGTGCCAGCACCGACAGCTATGGCTACACCTTC.

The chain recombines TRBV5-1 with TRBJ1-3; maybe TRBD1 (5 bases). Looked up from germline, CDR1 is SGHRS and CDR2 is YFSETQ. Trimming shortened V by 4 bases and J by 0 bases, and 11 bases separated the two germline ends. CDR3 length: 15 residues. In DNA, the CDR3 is TGCGCCAGCAGCGGGGGGGAAGGCTCTGGAAACACCATATATTTT. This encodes CASSGGEGSGNTIYF.

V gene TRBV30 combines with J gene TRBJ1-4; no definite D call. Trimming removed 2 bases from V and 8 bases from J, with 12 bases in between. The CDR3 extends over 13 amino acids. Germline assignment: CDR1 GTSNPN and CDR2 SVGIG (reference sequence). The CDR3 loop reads CAWSTNRGEKLFF. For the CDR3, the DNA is TGTGCCTGGAGTACAAACCGTGGCGAAAAACTGTTTTTT.

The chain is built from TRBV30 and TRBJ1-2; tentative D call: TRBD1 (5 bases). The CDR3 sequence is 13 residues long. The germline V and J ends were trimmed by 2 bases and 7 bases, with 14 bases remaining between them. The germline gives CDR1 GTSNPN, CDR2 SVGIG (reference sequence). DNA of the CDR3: TGTGCCTGGAGTTTTAAGGGGCAGGGTGGCTACACCTTC. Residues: CAWSFKGQGGYTF.

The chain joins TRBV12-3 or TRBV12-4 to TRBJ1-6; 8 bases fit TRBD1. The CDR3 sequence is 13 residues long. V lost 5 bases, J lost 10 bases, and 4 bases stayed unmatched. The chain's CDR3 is CASSLDRVSPLHF. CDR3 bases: TGTGCCAGCAGTCTGGACAGGGTCTCACCCCTCCACTTT.